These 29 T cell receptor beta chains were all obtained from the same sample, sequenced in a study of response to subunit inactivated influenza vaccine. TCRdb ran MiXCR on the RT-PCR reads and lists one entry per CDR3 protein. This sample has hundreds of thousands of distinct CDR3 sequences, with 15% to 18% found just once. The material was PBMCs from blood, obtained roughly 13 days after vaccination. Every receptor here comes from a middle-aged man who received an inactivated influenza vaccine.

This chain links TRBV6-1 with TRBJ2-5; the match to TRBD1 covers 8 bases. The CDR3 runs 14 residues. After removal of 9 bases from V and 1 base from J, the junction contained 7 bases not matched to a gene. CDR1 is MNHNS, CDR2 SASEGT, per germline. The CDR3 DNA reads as TGTGCCAGTACAGGGGGAACCTTCCAAGAGACCCAGTACTTC. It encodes CASTGGTFQETQYF.

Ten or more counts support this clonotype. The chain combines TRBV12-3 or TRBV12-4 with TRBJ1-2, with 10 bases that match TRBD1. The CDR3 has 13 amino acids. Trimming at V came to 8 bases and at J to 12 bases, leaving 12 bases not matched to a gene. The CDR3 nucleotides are TGTGCCAGCCTCCCTCCGGGACAGGGGCCCCACACCTTC. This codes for CASLPPGQGPHTF.

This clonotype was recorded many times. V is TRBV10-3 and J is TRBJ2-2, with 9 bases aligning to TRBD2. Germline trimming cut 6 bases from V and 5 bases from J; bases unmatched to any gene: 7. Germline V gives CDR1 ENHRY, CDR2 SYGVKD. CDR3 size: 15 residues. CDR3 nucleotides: TGTGCCATCAGCGCAGGACTAGCGTGGACCGGGGAGCTGTTTTTT. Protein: CAISAGLAWTGELFF.

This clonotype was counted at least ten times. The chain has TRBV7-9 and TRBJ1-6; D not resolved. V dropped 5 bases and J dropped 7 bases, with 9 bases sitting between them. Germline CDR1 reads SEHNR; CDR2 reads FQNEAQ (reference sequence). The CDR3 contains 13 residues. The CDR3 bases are TGTGCCAGCAGCCCAACCGGGAATTCACCCCTCCACTTT. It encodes CASSPTGNSPLHF.

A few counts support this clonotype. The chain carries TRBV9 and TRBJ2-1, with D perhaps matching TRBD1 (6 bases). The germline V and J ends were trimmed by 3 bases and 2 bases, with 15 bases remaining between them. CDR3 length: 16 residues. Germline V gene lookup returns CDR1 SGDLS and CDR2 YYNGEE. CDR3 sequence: CASSDPRKGAYNEQFF. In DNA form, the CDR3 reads TGTGCCAGCAGCGACCCCAGGAAGGGGGCCTACAATGAGCAGTTCTTC.

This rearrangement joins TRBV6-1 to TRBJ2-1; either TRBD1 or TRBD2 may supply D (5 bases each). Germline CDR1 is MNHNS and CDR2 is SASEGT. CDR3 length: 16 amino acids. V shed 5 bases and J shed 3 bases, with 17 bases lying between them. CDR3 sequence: CASSLNSGTIYNEQFF. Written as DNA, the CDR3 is TGTGCCAGCAGTCTTAATTCCGGGACCATCTACAATGAGCAGTTCTTC.

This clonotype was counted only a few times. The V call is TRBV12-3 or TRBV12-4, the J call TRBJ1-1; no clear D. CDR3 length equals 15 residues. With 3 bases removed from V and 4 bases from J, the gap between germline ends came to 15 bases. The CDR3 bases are TGTGCCAGCAGTTTTACGTCCCCGAATCCCACTGAAGCTTTCTTT. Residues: CASSFTSPNPTEAFF.

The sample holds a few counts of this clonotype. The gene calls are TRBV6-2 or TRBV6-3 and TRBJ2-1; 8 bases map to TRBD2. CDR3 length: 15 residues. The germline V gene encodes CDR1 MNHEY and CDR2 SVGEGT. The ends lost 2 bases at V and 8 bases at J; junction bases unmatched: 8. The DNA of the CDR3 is TGTGCCAGCAGTTACCGACTAGCGCGGGGTGATGAGCAGTTCTTC. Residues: CASSYRLARGDEQFF.

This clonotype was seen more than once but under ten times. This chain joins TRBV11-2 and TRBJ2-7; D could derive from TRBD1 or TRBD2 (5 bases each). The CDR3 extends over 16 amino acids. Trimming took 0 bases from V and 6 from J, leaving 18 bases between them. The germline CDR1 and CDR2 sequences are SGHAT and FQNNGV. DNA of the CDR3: TGTGCCAGCAGCTTAGACTTGACAGTGCGGGCTCCCGAGCAGTACTTC. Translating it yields CASSLDLTVRAPEQYF.

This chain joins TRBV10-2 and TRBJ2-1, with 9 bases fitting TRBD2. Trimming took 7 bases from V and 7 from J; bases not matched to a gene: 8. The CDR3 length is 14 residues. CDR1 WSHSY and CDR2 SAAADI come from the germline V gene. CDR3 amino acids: CASKGGGASNEQFF. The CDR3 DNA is TGCGCCAGCAAGGGCGGGGGGGCCTCGAATGAGCAGTTCTTC.

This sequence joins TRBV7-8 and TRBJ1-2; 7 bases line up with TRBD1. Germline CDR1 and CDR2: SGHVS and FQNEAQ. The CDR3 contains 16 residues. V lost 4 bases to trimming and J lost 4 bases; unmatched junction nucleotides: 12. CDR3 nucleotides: TGTGCCAGCAGCTCCCGGACAGGTGGGGGGCCCTATGGCTACACCTTC. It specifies CASSSRTGGGPYGYTF.

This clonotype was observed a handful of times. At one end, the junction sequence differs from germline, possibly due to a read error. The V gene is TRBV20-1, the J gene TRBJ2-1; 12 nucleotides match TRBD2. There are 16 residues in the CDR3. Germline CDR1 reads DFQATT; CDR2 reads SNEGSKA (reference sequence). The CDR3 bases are TGCTGTGCTAGAGACCGGACTAGCGGGGCATACAATGAGCAGTTCTTC. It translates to CCARDRTSGAYNEQFF.

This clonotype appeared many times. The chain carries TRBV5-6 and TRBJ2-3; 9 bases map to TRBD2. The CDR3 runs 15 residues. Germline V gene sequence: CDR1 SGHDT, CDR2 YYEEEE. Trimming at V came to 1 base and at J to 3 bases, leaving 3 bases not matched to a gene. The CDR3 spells CASSLSSGITDTQYF. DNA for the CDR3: TGTGCCAGCAGCTTGTCTAGCGGGATTACAGATACGCAGTATTTT.

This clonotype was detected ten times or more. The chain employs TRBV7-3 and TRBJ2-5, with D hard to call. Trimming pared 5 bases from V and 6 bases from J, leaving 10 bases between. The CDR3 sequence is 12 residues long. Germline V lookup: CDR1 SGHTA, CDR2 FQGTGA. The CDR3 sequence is CASSPISKTQYF. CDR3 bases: TGTGCCAGCAGCCCGATAAGTAAGACCCAGTACTTC. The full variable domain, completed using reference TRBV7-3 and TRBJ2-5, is GAGVSQTPSNKVTEKGKYVELRCDPISGHTALYWYRQSLGQGPEFLIYFQGTGAADDSGLPNDRFFAVRPEGSVSTLKIQRTERGDSAVYLCASSPISKTQYFGPGTRLLVL.

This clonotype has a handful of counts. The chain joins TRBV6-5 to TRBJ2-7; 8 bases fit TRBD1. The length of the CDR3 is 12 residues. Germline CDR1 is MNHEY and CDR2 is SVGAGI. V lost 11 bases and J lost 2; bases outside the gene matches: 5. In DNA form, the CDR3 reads TGTGCCGTGCAGGGGGCGGCCTACGAGCAGTACTTC. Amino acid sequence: CAVQGAAYEQYF.

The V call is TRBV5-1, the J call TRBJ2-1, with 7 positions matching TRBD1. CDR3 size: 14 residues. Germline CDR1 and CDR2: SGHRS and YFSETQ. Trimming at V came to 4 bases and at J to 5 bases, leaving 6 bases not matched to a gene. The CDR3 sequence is CASSLGQLNNEQFF. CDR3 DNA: TGCGCCAGCAGCCTGGGACAGCTGAACAATGAGCAGTTCTTC.

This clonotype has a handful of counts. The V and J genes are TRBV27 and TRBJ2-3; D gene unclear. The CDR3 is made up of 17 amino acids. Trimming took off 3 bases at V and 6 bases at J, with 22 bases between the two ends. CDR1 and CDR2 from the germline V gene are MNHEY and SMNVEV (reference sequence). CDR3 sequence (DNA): TGTGCCAGCAGTTTTTCCGGAACATTTCGTCCGGGTGATACGCAGTATTTT. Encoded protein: CASSFSGTFRPGDTQYF.

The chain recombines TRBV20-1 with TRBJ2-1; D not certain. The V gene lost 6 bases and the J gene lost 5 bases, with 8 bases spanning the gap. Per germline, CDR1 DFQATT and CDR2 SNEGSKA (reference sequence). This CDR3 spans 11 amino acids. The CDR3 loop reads CSARNDNEQFF. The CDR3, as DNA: TGCAGTGCCAGAAACGACAATGAGCAGTTCTTC.

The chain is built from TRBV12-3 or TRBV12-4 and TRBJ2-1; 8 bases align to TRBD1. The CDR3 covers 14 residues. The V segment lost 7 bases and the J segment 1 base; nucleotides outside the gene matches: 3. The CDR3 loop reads CASTTGGSYNEQFF. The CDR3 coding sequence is TGTGCCAGCACAACAGGGGGATCCTACAATGAGCAGTTCTTC.

CDR3 sequence: CASSPTGGTSAYEQYF. As DNA, the CDR3 is TGTGCCAGCAGCCCGACAGGGGGGACGTCCGCCTACGAGCAGTACTTC. The gene calls are TRBV7-8 and TRBJ2-7; TRBD1 matches at 9 bases. Trimming took 5 bases from V and 2 from J; bases not matched to a gene: 10. Germline CDR1 SGHVS, CDR2 FQNEAQ. The CDR3 loop spans 16 amino acids.

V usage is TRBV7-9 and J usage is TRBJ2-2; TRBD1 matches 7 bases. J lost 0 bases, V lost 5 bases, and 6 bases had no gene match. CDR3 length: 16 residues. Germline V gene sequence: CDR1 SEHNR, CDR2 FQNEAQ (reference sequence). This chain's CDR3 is CASSPTGAANTGELFF. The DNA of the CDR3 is TGTGCCAGCAGCCCTACAGGGGCCGCGAACACCGGGGAGCTGTTTTTT.

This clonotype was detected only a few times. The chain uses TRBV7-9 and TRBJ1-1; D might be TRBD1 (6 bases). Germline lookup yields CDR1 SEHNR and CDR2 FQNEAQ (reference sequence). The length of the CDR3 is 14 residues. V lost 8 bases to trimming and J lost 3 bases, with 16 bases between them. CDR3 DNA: TGTGCCAGCGGAGAGGGGGGGGTTCACACTGAAGCTTTCTTT. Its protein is CASGEGGVHTEAFF.

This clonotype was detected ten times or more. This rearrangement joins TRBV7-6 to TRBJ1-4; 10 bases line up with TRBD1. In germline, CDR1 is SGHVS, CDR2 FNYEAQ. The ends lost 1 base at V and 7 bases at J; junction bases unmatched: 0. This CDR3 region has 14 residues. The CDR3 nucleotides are TGTGCCAGCAGCTTAGGGACAGGGGGTGAAAAACTGTTTTTT. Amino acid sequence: CASSLGTGGEKLFF. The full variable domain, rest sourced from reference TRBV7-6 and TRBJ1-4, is GAGVSQSPRYKVTKRGQDVALRCDPISGHVSLYWYRQALGQGPEFLTYFNYEAQQDKSGLPNDRFSAERPEGSISTLTIQRTEQRDSAMYRCASSLGTGGEKLFFGSGTQLSVL.

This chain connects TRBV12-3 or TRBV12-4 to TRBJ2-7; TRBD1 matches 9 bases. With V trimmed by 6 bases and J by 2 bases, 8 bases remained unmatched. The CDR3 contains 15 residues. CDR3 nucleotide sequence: TGTGCCAGCAGATTTGACAGGGGGGTTACCTACGAGCAGTACTTC. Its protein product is CASRFDRGVTYEQYF.

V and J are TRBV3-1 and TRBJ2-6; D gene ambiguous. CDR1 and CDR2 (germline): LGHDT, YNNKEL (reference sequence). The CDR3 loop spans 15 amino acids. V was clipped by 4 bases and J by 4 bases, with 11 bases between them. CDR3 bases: TGTGCCAGCAGCCTAACGCTCTCCGGGGCCAACGTCCTGACTTTC. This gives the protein CASSLTLSGANVLTF.

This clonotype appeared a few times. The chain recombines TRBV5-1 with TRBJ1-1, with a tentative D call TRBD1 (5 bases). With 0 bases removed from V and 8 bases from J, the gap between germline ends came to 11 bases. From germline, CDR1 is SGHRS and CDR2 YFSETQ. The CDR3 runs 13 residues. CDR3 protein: CASSLEGSSEAFF. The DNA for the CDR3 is TGCGCCAGCAGCTTGGAGGGGAGTTCGGAAGCTTTCTTT. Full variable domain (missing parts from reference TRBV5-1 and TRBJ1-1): KAGVTQTPRYLIKTRGQQVTLSCSPISGHRSVSWYQQTPGQGLQFLFEYFSETQRNKGNFPGRFSGRQFSNSRSEMNVSTLELGDSALYLCASSLEGSSEAFFGQGTRLTVV.

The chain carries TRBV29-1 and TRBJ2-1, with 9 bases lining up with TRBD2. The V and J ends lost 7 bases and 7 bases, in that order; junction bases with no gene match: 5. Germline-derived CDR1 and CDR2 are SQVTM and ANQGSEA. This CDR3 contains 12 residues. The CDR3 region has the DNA TGCAGCGGGGGACTAGCTCAAAATGAGCAGTTCTTC. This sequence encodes CSGGLAQNEQFF.

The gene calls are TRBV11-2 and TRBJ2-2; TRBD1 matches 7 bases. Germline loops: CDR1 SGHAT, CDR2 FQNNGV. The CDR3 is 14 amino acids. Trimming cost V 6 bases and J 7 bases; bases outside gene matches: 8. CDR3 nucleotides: TGTGCCAGCAGAGACAGGGAAAAGGGCGGGGAGCTGTTTTTT. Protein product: CASRDREKGGELFF.

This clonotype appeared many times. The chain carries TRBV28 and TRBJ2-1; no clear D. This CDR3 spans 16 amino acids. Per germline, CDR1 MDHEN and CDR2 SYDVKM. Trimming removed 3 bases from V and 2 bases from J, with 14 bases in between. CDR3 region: CASSFKTTYPYNEQFF. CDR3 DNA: TGTGCCAGCAGTTTTAAAACCACATACCCCTACAATGAGCAGTTCTTC.